A selection of T cell receptor beta chains follows, all from one sample in a study of blood T cell repertoires in COVID-19. The data were produced by immunoSEQ multiplex PCR, yet TCRdb's version contains in-frame clones alone and is incomplete. Altogether about 89,000 clones are present, approximately 86% being singletons, with the ten largest covering approximately 1.3%. The sequenced sample consisted of peripheral blood. The receptors here all came from a man older than 75 with active or convalescent COVID-19. Each CDR3 is given with its conserved first and last residue. A D gene is named only where the DNA matches it firmly.

j_call cdr3_length d_call v_call cdr3_aa
TRBJ1-1 12 . TRBV2 CARRRDDTEAFF
TRBJ2-5 14 . TRBV5-4 CASSTGTSQETQYF
TRBJ1-4 14 . TRBV5-1 CASSFQGTNEKLFF
TRBJ2-1 19 TRBD2 TRBV3-1/TRBV3-2 CASSRPSGRAKVGLGEQFF
TRBJ2-7 14 TRBD2 TRBV11-2 CASSLKTSGYEQYF
TRBJ2-7 15 TRBD1 TRBV25-1 CASSETGGRLYEQYF
TRBJ1-2 23 . TRBV30 CAWTWSVGSEGTWKRPISYGYTF
TRBJ2-1 16 TRBD2 TRBV13 CASSSRLAGSYNEQFF
TRBJ2-2 13 . TRBV3-1/TRBV3-2 CASSLQAAGELFF
TRBJ2-7 14 TRBD2 TRBV2 CASSMTSGPLEQYF
TRBJ1-4 13 TRBD1 TRBV12-3/TRBV12-4 CASRKTGYEKLFF
TRBJ2-2 16 TRBD2 TRBV4-2 CASSQAGTRNTGELFF
TRBJ2-2 15 . TRBV27 CASSFDERVTGELFF
TRBJ2-3 18 TRBD2 TRBV15 CATSRDPGLAGGPGTQYF
TRBJ2-7 14 . TRBV19 CASSIGGSSYEQYF
TRBJ2-1 14 . TRBV24-1 CATAHRDFYNEQFF
TRBJ1-1 14 . TRBV5-4 CASSLDSLNTEAFF
TRBJ2-1 16 . TRBV27 CASSRGVTRLYNEQFF
TRBJ1-2 13 TRBD1 TRBV14 CASSPRQGHGYTF
TRBJ2-1 14 TRBD1 TRBV10-3 CAIRGTGDFHEQFF
TRBJ1-3 14 TRBD1 TRBV11-2 CASSLGTGGNTIYF
TRBJ2-7 12 TRBD2 TRBV18 CASSPGGEWQYF
TRBJ2-2 16 . TRBV5-1 CASSGTSLVGVGELFF
TRBJ2-7 12 . TRBV6-6 CASSPTGPEQYF
TRBJ1-2 15 . TRBV7-2 CATGRGLGGIYGYTF
TRBJ1-3 14 . TRBV2 CASSENLPRNTIYF
TRBJ2-1 20 . TRBV21-1 CASKSNRGRLGLAEGNEQFF
TRBJ1-1 14 TRBD1 TRBV5-1 CASSLNSGGTEAFF
TRBJ1-3 15 TRBD1 TRBV2 CASSDSTGSGNTIYF
TRBJ1-1 14 TRBD1 TRBV27 CASRKDRVSTEAFF
TRBJ2-1 15 TRBD2 TRBV7-9 CASRPGLAANNEQFF
TRBJ2-7 15 . TRBV11-2 CASSLSRTAAYEQYF
TRBJ2-1 16 . TRBV2 CASSETPGYQDNEQFF
TRBJ2-7 15 . TRBV7-2 CASSLGPGERYEQYF
TRBJ1-1 13 TRBD1 TRBV30 CASRTGDNTEAFF
TRBJ2-7 15 TRBD2 TRBV15 CATSRGSGRADEQYF
TRBJ2-3 14 . TRBV5-1 CASSKLVPTDTQYF
TRBJ2-5 14 . TRBV19 CASKNRGRGETQYF
TRBJ1-4 18 . TRBV21-1 CASSPLGGRRTTNEKLFF
TRBJ2-2 15 . TRBV7-7 CASSLTGEGTGELFF
TRBJ2-6 17 TRBD1 TRBV5-1 CASSHRDRGLGANVLTF
TRBJ1-2 14 TRBD1 TRBV7-3 CASSLTPRGDGYTF
TRBJ2-7 15 TRBD2 TRBV5-1 CASSPGVAGTYEQYF
TRBJ2-1 15 TRBD1 TRBV6-2/TRBV6-3 CASSYRTGEYNEQFF
TRBJ1-5 13 . TRBV29-1 CSVGGHQGQPQHF
TRBJ2-2 16 TRBD2 TRBV5-6 CASRKGTSGTSGELFF
TRBJ1-1 12 . TRBV4-1 CASSQDVGGAFF
TRBJ1-2 12 . TRBV6-1 CASSPGNYGYTF
TRBJ2-1 15 . TRBV4-3 CASSQDHGSYNEQFF
TRBJ1-5 15 . TRBV9 CASSVGYLGNQPQHF
TRBJ2-7 15 . TRBV28 CASSFDSASSYEQYF
TRBJ1-5 15 . TRBV18 CASSPGGNSNQPQHF
TRBJ2-7 14 TRBD2 TRBV5-5 CASSLGGGRYEQYF